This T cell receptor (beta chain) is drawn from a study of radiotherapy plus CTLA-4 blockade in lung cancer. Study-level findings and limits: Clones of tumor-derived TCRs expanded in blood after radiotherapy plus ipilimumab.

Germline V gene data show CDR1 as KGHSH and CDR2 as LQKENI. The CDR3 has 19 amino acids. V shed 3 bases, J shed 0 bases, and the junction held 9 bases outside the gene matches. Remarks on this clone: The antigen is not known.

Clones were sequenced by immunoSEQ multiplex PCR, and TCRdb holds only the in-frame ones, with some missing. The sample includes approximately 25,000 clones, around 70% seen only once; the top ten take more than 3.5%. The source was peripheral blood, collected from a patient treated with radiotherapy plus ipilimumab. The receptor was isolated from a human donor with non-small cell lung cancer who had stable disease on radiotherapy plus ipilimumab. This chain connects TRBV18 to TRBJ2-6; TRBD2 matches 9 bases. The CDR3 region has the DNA TGTGCCAGCTCACCGCAACCGGGACTAGCCGTCTCTGGGGCCAACGTCCTGACTTTC. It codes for CASSPQPGLAVSGANVLTF.